This TCR beta chain comes out of a study of cytomegalovirus exposure and HLA in healthy donors. Turning to the study itself: The early release's HLA-typed donors yielded approximately 82 million unique TCRs. Study observations and caveats: The classifier, whose performance was assessed in both the original and validation cohorts, reportedly diagnosed cytomegalovirus status with high specificity and sensitivity. It is likely that the observed cluster of highly shared sequence variants was a sequencing artifact.

Concerning this clone itself: The antigen is undetermined.

Germline V CDR1 and CDR2: GTSNPN, SVGIG (reference sequence). Germline trimming cut 3 bases from V and 6 bases from J; bases unmatched to any gene: 10. There are 14 residues in the CDR3. Primers: 60 Vbeta forward and 13 Jbeta reverse. Authors' data handling: It was a later analysis that counted 83 million or so unique TCR beta chains, of which 8.5 million to 12 million were shared. Some clones are missing from TCRdb's copy, which holds only in-frame ones; the method was immunoSEQ multiplex PCR. From that table come the V and J calls and clone size; the DNA was used to work out D and trimming. Seen here are 110,000 or so clones, 67% observed once, and the top ten hold about 8.6%.

V usage is TRBV30 and J usage is TRBJ2-7; 8 bases line up with TRBD2. The receptor was isolated from a man aged 18 to 29 in good health and CMV-seropositive. The sequenced sample was PBMCs. Here the CDR3 DNA reads TGTGCCTGGAGAGTCGCCGGGGGGGGAAGCGAGCAGTACTTC. Encoded protein: CAWRVAGGGSEQYF.